These T cell receptor beta chains were read from a single sample in a study of blood T cell repertoires in COVID-19. The data were produced by immunoSEQ multiplex PCR, yet TCRdb's version contains in-frame clones alone and is incomplete. The sample lists approximately 45,000 clones, 90% occurring once. The source material was peripheral blood. These receptors were taken from a man in his 70s with acute or convalescent COVID-19. Both conserved end residues are part of each CDR3. The D gene is left open where the match is weak. Some rows have no size entry. The others give once, few or many, or a class for an expanded clone.

V,D,length,J,size,DNA,CDR3
TRBV11-1,TRBD2,15,TRBJ2-7,NA,TGTGCCAGCAGCTTAAAGCGGGGGGGCATCTACGAGCAGTACTTC,CASSLKRGGIYEQYF
TRBV15,NA,16,TRBJ1-3,few,TGTGCCACCAGCCGAGCCTTAGGAGGCTCTGGAAACACCATATATTTT,CATSRALGGSGNTIYF
TRBV30,NA,14,TRBJ2-2,NA,TGTGCCTGGAGTGTTCGCCTAGCTATCGGGGAGCTGTTTTTT,CAWSVRLAIGELFF
TRBV12-3/TRBV12-4,TRBD1,13,TRBJ1-2,NA,TGTGCCAGCAGTTCCGGCAGGGGGCTTGGCTACACCTTC,CASSSGRGLGYTF
TRBV29-1,TRBD1,11,TRBJ2-7,NA,TGCAGCGTGAGGACAGGGGACGAGCAGTACTTC,CSVRTGDEQYF
TRBV9,TRBD1,18,TRBJ1-6,NA,TGTGCCAGCAGCGTAGTGGGGGGGACAGGAGGAGTTAATTCACCCCTCCACTTT,CASSVVGGTGGVNSPLHF
TRBV21-1,NA,14,TRBJ2-5,NA,TGTGCCAGCAGCAAAGAACTAGCCAAAGAGACCCAGTACTTC,CASSKELAKETQYF
TRBV18,NA,15,TRBJ1-2,NA,TGTGCCAGCTCACCACTGGACAGCCCTAACTATGGCTACACCTTC,CASSPLDSPNYGYTF
TRBV5-8,NA,12,TRBJ1-2,NA,TGTGCCAGCAGCTTGTATAACTATGGCTACACCTTC,CASSLYNYGYTF
TRBV6-6,NA,14,TRBJ2-7,NA,TGTGCCAGCACCCCGGGACTGATGTCCTACGAGCAGTACTTC,CASTPGLMSYEQYF
TRBV19,NA,15,TRBJ2-1,NA,TGTGCCAGTATAAGCCCAGGGAAGTTGTCCAATGAGCAGTTCTTC,CASISPGKLSNEQFF
TRBV5-1,NA,13,TRBJ1-2,NA,TGCGCCAGCAGCACGGGGAACAACTATGGCTACACCTTC,CASSTGNNYGYTF
TRBV2,NA,15,TRBJ1-6,NA,TGTGCCAGCAGGTCTGTGCCAGGGTATAATTCACCCCTCCACTTT,CASRSVPGYNSPLHF
TRBV5-1,NA,16,TRBJ2-7,NA,TGCGCCAGCAGCTTGGTCGACGGGGGGCCCTCCTACGAGCAGTACTTC,CASSLVDGGPSYEQYF
TRBV7-9,TRBD1,15,TRBJ1-2,NA,TGTGCCAGCAGCCACCACACAGGGGGGGGGTCTGGCTACACCTTC,CASSHHTGGGSGYTF
TRBV10-3,TRBD1,18,TRBJ1-6,NA,TGTGCCATCAGGTCGGCGACAGGGGGTCTACGACATAATTCACCCCTCCACTTT,CAIRSATGGLRHNSPLHF
TRBV6-6,NA,16,TRBJ2-3,NA,TGTGCCAGCAGTTACACGGGCAGGGGAACGACAGATACGCAGTATTTT,CASSYTGRGTTDTQYF
TRBV3-1/TRBV3-2,NA,14,TRBJ2-1,NA,TGTGCCAGCAGCCAGGCTAGGCTTAGGAATGAGCAGTTCTTC,CASSQARLRNEQFF
TRBV5-1,NA,14,TRBJ1-1,NA,TGCGCCAGCAGAGAAGGACAGACGAACACTGAAGCTTTCTTT,CASREGQTNTEAFF
TRBV16,NA,14,TRBJ1-2,NA,TGTGCCAGCAGCCCCCATGGGAGTAACTATGGCTACACCTTC,CASSPHGSNYGYTF
TRBV10-2,NA,14,TRBJ2-3,NA,TGCGCCAGCAGCTCGGGGTCCCTGCCAGATACGCAGTATTTT,CASSSGSLPDTQYF
TRBV5-1,TRBD2,14,TRBJ2-1,NA,TGCGCCAGCAGCTTGGAAGCGGGATACAATGAGCAGTTCTTC,CASSLEAGYNEQFF
TRBV9,NA,16,TRBJ2-3,NA,TGTGCCAGCAGCATCTATAGCGGAGCTAGCACAGATACGCAGTATTTT,CASSIYSGASTDTQYF
TRBV2,TRBD1,15,TRBJ1-4,NA,TGTGCCAGCAGTCTACAGGGGGGAATCAATGAAAAACTGTTTTTT,CASSLQGGINEKLFF
TRBV14,NA,14,TRBJ2-1,NA,TGTGCCAGCAGCCACCGGGACACCGACAATGAGCAGTTCTTC,CASSHRDTDNEQFF
TRBV7-9,TRBD2,19,TRBJ2-3,NA,TGTGCCAGCAGCCCCAGGGTGGGTAGCGGGGGCCCGAGCACAGATACGCAGTATTTT,CASSPRVGSGGPSTDTQYF
TRBV15,NA,16,TRBJ1-5,NA,TGTGCCACCAGCAGAGTTGGCACAGGGTCTCGGCAGCCCCAGCATTTT,CATSRVGTGSRQPQHF
TRBV10-3,TRBD1,18,TRBJ1-1,NA,TGTGCCATCAGTGGGAGACCGGGACAGGGGTTTTTGAACACTGAAGCTTTCTTT,CAISGRPGQGFLNTEAFF
TRBV7-8,NA,16,TRBJ1-4,NA,TGTGCCAGCAGCCAAAGGGGCGGCGCAACTAATGAAAAACTGTTTTTT,CASSQRGGATNEKLFF
TRBV18,TRBD1,18,TRBJ1-4,once,TGTGCCAGCTCACTTACCGGGACAGGGACTTCAACTAATGAAAAACTGTTTTTT,CASSLTGTGTSTNEKLFF
TRBV7-2,NA,15,TRBJ2-3,NA,TGTGCCAGCAGCCGCTTGACGCGGTCCACAGATACGCAGTATTTT,CASSRLTRSTDTQYF
TRBV7-6,NA,13,TRBJ1-5,NA,TGTGCCAGCAGCTTAGCGTTCCGTCAGCCCCAGCATTTT,CASSLAFRQPQHF
TRBV18,NA,16,TRBJ2-3,once,TGTGCCAGCTCACCTTTGCAGGGCCCTAGCACAGATACGCAGTATTTT,CASSPLQGPSTDTQYF
TRBV18,TRBD2,16,TRBJ2-3,NA,TGTGCCAGCTCACCATACGGCGGGGGGCGCACAGATACGCAGTATTTT,CASSPYGGGRTDTQYF
TRBV6-6,NA,15,TRBJ1-1,NA,TGTGCCAGCAGTTACTCGGAGGGAATGAACACTGAAGCTTTCTTT,CASSYSEGMNTEAFF
TRBV19,NA,15,TRBJ1-1,NA,TGTGCCAGTAGTACTGACAGGTTGAGGAACACTGAAGCTTTCTTT,CASSTDRLRNTEAFF
TRBV28,NA,14,TRBJ1-6,NA,TGTGCCAGCAGTTCATTCACGACAGATACACCCCTCCACTTT,CASSSFTTDTPLHF
TRBV30,TRBD2,15,TRBJ2-3,NA,TGTGCCTGGTTAGGGGCGGGGGGCACGCCAGATACGCAGTATTTT,CAWLGAGGTPDTQYF
TRBV14,NA,13,TRBJ1-2,NA,TGTGCCAGCAAGGTACTCGGGTCGTCTGGCTACACCTTC,CASKVLGSSGYTF
TRBV6-5,NA,15,TRBJ1-6,few,TGTGCCAGCAGCCAGACCGGGACAAGAAGTTCACCCCTCCACTTT,CASSQTGTRSSPLHF
TRBV30,TRBD1,18,TRBJ2-6,NA,TGTGCCTGGAGCCGCCCTCGACAGGGCGGACCTGGGGCCAACGTCCTGACTTTC,CAWSRPRQGGPGANVLTF
TRBV7-7,NA,13,TRBJ1-1,NA,TGTGCCAGCAGCTTGACAGAGAACACTGAAGCTTTCTTT,CASSLTENTEAFF
TRBV11-2,NA,17,TRBJ2-2,NA,TGTGCCAGCAGCCTCCTTTACGGGGTCCCGAACACCGGGGAGCTGTTTTTT,CASSLLYGVPNTGELFF
TRBV29-1,NA,12,TRBJ2-2,NA,TGCAGCGTTTGGGGCGACACCGGGGAGCTGTTTTTT,CSVWGDTGELFF
TRBV27,NA,15,TRBJ1-2,NA,TGTGCCAGCAGTTTGGGGGGGGCGCGGTTCTATGGCTACACCTTC,CASSLGGARFYGYTF
TRBV7-7,NA,15,TRBJ2-7,NA,TGTGCCAGCAGCTTACAACAGGGAGGGTCCTACGAGCAGTACTTC,CASSLQQGGSYEQYF
TRBV6-6,NA,13,TRBJ1-2,NA,TGTGCCAGCAGTAGAACCGGGAACTATGACTACACCTTC,CASSRTGNYDYTF
TRBV28,TRBD2,18,TRBJ2-2,NA,TGTGCCAGCAGCAGGGGCCGGAGCGGGGGACCGAACACCGGGGAGCTGTTTTTT,CASSRGRSGGPNTGELFF
TRBV19,NA,14,TRBJ1-2,NA,TGTGCCAGTAGTCTCTCCTACGCCAGGTTAGGCTACACCTTC,CASSLSYARLGYTF
TRBV11-2,TRBD1,15,TRBJ2-7,NA,TGTGCCAGCAGCTTAGTGAGGACAGGGGACTACGAGCAGTACTTC,CASSLVRTGDYEQYF
TRBV4-3,NA,15,TRBJ1-1,NA,TGCGCCAGCAGCCAAGAGCGGGCCAGGAACACTGAAGCTTTCTTT,CASSQERARNTEAFF
TRBV7-2,NA,18,TRBJ1-6,NA,TGTGCCAGCAGCTTAGCCTCTTGGATGCGGGGCTTCTATTCACCCCTCCACTTT,CASSLASWMRGFYSPLHF
TRBV19,NA,16,TRBJ2-5,NA,TGTGCCAGTAGTATTGCCTCGGGACACCGCCAAGAGACCCAGTACTTC,CASSIASGHRQETQYF
TRBV11-2,TRBD2,19,TRBJ2-5,NA,TGTGCCAGCAGCATTTTTGAGGGTCCGGGACTAGCGATTCGAGGGACCCAGTACTTC,CASSIFEGPGLAIRGTQYF